This T cell receptor beta chain was found in a study of patients and donors after allogeneic stem cell transplantation. TCRdb passed the RT-PCR reads through MiXCR, listing each CDR3 protein once. The sample includes 400,000 to 500,000 distinct CDR3 sequences, roughly 17% seen only once; the top ten take roughly 7%. The CDR3 has 15 residues. V shed 4 bases, J shed 5 bases, and the junction held 8 bases outside the gene matches. From germline, CDR1 is DFQATT and CDR2 SNEGSKA (reference sequence). The genes are TRBV20-1 and TRBJ2-3, with 11 bases fitting TRBD1. Sequenced material: blood, either unsorted or a sorted T cell fraction (not recorded which). The TCR sequence derives from a human donor who was either an allogeneic HSCT recipient or a stem cell or donor lymphocyte infusion donor (not recorded which). It is not recorded whose cells these are; they may come from a transplant donor. The CDR3 is CSATPGQGVLDTQYF. The CDR3 nucleotides are TGCAGTGCTACCCCGGGACAGGGGGTTTTAGATACGCAGTATTTT.